This T cell receptor (beta chain) was documented in a study of T cell repertoires in breast cancer. Study-wide results and caveats: Tumor-involved sentinel lymph nodes shared about fourfold more TCRs with matched tumors than tumor-free nodes (approximately 8% versus 2%). Antigen-based selection and expansion was suggested by diverse encodings of shared TCRs.

During the second nested PCR, blocking oligonucleotides suppressed genes that were not paired. TCRdb recomputed calls from the emulsion pairing reads with MiXCR, one row per CDR3 protein. The sample shows roughly 40,000 distinct CDR3 sequences, about 50% of them seen only once. Per germline, CDR1 SEHNR and CDR2 FQNEAQ (reference sequence). The CDR3 length is 12 residues. Trimming left V 8 bases short and J 1 base short, with 8 bases between. An expanded emulsion RT-PCR with primers for all TCR V genes paired CD8+ T cell chains. As concerns this clonotype: Its antigen remains unidentified.

This chain links TRBV7-9 with TRBJ1-1, with D possibly being TRBD1 (5 bases). Specimen: CD8+ T cells. This TCR derives from a pool of human donors with breast cancer or a healthy control (not recorded which). DNA of the CDR3: TGTGCCAGCGGTGGGGGGAACACTGAAGCTTTCTTT. Translation: CASGGGNTEAFF.